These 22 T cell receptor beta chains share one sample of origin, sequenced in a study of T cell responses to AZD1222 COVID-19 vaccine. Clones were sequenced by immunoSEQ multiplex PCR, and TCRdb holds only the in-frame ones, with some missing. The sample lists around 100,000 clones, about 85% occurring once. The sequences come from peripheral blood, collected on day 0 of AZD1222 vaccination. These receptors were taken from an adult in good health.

DNA for the CDR3: TGTGCCAGCAGCCCGGGACTAGCGGGAGGGCATGAGCAGTTCTTC. It translates to CASSPGLAGGHEQFF. The gene calls are TRBV7-3 and TRBJ2-1, with 16 bases lining up with TRBD2. Per the germline V gene, CDR1 is SGHTA and CDR2 is FQGTGA. The CDR3 sequence is 15 residues long. J was trimmed by 8 bases and V by 5 bases; bases with no gene match: 3.

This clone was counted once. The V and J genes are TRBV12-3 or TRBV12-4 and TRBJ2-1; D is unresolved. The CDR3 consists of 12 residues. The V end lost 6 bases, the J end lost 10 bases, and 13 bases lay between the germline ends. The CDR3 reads CASSFTISEQFF. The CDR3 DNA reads TGTGCCAGCAGCTTTACAATCTCCGAGCAGTTCTTC.

The CDR3 nucleotides read TGTGCCAGCAATCAGCAGGGAAACTGGGGGAAATACTATAGCAATCAGCCCCAGCATTTT. Protein: CASNQQGNWGKYYSNQPQHF. The chain recombines TRBV28 with TRBJ1-5; the D gene is possibly TRBD1 (5 bases). Trimming took 7 bases from V and 0 from J, leaving 28 bases between them. The CDR3 length is 20 residues. Looked up from germline, CDR1 is MDHEN and CDR2 is SYDVKM. Based on the CDR3 plus reference TRBV28 and TRBJ1-5, the full variable domain is DVKVTQSSRYLVKRTGEKVFLECVQDMDHENMFWYRQDPGLGLRLIYFSYDVKMKEKGDIPEGYSVSREKKERFSLILESASTNQTSMYLCASNQQGNWGKYYSNQPQHFGDGTRLSIL.

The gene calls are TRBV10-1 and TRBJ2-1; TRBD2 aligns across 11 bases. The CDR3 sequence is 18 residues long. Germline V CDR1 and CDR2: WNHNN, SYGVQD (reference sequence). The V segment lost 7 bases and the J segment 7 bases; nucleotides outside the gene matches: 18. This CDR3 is CASTALAGGSWGRNEQFF. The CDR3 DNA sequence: TGCGCCAGCACAGCGCTAGCGGGAGGATCATGGGGACGGAATGAGCAGTTCTTC.

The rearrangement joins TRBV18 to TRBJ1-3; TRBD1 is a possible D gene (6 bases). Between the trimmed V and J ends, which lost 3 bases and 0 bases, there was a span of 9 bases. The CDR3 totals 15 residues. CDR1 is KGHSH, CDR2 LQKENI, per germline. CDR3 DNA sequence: TGTGCCAGCTCACCCCGGGACACCTCTGGAAACACCATATATTTT. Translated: CASSPRDTSGNTIYF.

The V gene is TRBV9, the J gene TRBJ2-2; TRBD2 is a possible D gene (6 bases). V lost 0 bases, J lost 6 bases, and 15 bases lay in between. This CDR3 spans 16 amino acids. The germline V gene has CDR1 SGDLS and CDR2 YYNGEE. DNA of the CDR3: TGTGCCAGCAGCGTAGAGGGCCTAGCGTTATCCGGGGAGCTGTTTTTT. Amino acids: CASSVEGLALSGELFF.

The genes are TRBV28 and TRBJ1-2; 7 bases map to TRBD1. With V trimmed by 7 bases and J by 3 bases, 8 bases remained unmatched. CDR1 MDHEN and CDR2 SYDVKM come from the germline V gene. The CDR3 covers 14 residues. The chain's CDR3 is CASTKGGQYYGYTF. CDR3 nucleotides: TGTGCCAGCACCAAGGGGGGACAGTACTATGGCTACACCTTC.

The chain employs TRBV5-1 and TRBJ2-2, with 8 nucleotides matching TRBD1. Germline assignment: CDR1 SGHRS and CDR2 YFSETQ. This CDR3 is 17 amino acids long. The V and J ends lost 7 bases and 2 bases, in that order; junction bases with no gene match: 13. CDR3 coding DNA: TGCGCCAGCGTTTCCCACCAGGGACAGGCAAACACCGGGGAGCTGTTTTTT. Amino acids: CASVSHQGQANTGELFF.

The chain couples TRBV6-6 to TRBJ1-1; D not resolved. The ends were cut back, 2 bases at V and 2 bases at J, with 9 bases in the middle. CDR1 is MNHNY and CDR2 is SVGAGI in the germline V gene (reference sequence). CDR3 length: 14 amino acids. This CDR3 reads CASSYQVPNTEAFF. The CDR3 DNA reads TGTGCCAGCAGTTACCAGGTTCCCAACACTGAAGCTTTCTTT.

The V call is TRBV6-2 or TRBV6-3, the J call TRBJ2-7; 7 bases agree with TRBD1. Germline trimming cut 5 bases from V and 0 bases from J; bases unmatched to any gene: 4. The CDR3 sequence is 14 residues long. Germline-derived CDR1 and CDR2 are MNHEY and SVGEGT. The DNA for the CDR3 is TGTGCCAGCAGTCGGGACAGCAGCTCCTACGAGCAGTACTTC. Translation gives CASSRDSSSYEQYF.

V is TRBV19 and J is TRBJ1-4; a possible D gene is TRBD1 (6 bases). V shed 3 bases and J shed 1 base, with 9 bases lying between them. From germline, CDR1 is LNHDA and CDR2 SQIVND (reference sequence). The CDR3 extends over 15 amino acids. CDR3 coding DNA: TGTGCCAGTAGTATCAGGGGCGAAACTAATGAAAAACTGTTTTTT. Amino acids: CASSIRGETNEKLFF.

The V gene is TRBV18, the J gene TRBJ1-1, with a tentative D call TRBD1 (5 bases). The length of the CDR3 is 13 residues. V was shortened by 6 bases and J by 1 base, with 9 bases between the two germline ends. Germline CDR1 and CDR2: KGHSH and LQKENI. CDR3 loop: CASSAGTNTEAFF. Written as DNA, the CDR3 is TGTGCCAGCTCCGCAGGGACGAACACTGAAGCTTTCTTT.

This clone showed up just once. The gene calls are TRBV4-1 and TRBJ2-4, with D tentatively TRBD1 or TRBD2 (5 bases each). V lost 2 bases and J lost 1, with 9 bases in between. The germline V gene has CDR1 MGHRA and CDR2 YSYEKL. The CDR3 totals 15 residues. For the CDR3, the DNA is TGCGCCAGCAGCCAATTGGGGACGGCCAAAAACATTCAGTACTTC. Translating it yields CASSQLGTAKNIQYF.

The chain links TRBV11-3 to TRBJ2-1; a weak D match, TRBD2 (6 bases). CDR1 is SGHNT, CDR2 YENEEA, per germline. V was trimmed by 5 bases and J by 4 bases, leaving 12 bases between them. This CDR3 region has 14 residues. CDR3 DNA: TGTGCCAGCAGCCAGGGACTCCAATACAATGAGCAGTTCTTC. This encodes CASSQGLQYNEQFF.

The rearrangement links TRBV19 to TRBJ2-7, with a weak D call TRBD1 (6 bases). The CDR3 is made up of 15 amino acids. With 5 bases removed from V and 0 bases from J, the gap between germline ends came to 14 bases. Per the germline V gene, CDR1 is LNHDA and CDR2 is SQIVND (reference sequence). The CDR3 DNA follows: TGTGCCAGTAGTGCAATACAGGGAAGCTCCTACGAGCAGTACTTC. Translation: CASSAIQGSSYEQYF.

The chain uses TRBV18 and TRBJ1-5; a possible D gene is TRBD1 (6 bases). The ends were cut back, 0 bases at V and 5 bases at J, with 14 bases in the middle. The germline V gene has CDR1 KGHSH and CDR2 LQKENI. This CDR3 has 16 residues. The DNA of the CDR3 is TGTGCCAGCTCACCACCGGGGGCAGGGGCACATCAGCCCCAGCATTTT. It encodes CASSPPGAGAHQPQHF.

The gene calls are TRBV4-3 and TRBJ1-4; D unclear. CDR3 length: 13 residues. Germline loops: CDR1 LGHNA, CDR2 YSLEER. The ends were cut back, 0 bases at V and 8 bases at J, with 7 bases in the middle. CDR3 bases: TGCGCCAGCAGCCAAGATTACCGGGAAAAACTGTTTTTT. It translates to CASSQDYREKLFF.

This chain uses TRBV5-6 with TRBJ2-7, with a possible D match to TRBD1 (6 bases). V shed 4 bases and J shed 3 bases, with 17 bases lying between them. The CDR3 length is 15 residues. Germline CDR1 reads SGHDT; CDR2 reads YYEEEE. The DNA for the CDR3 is TGTGCCAGCAGCCCGACGGACCGGGACATCTACGAGCAGTACTTC. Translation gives CASSPTDRDIYEQYF.

The CDR3 bases are TGTGCCTGGAATGAGGGGGGCCTCGGCTATGGCTACACCTTC. Amino acid sequence: CAWNEGGLGYGYTF. The chain employs TRBV30 and TRBJ1-2; perhaps TRBD1 as D (6 bases). The CDR3 spans 14 residues. V gave up 4 bases and J gave up 4 bases, with 16 bases separating them. Germline values: CDR1 GTSNPN, CDR2 SVGIG (reference sequence).

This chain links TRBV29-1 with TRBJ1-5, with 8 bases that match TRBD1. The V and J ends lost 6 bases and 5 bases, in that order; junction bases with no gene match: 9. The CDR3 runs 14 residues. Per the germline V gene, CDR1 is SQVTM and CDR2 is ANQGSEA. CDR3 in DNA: TGCAGCGTGAGTGAGGGGACAGGCTATCAGCCCCAGCATTTT. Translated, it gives CSVSEGTGYQPQHF.

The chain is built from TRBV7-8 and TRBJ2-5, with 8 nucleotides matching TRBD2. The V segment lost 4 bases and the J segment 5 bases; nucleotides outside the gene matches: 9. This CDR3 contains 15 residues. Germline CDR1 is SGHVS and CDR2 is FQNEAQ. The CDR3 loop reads CASSSRAGERETQYF. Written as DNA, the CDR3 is TGTGCCAGCAGCTCCCGAGCGGGAGAAAGGGAGACCCAGTACTTC.

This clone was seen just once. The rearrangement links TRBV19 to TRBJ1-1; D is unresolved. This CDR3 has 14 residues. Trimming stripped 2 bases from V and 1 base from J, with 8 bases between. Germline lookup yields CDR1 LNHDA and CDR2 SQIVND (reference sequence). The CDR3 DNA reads TGTGCCAGTAGTATAACCGGAGAGAACACTGAAGCTTTCTTT. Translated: CASSITGENTEAFF.